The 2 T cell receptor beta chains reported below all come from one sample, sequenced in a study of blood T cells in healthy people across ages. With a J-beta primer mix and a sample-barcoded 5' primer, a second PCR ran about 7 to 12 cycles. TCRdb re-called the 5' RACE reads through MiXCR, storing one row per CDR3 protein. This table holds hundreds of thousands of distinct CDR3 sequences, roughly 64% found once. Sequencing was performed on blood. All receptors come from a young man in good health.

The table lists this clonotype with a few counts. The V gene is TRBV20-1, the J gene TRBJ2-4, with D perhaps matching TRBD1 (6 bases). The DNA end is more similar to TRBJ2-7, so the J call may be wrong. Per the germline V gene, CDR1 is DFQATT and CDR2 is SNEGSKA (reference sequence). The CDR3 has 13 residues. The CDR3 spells CSAKRPGVDEQYF. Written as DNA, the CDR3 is TGCAGTGCTAAGAGGCCAGGGGTTGACGAGCAGTACTTC.

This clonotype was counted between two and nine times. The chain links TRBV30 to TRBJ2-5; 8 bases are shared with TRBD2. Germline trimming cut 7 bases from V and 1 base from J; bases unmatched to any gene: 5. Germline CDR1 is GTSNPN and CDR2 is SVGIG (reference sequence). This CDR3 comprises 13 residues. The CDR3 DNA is TGTGCCTCCAAACGGGGGGGCCAAGAGACCCAGTACTTC. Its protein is CASKRGGQETQYF.